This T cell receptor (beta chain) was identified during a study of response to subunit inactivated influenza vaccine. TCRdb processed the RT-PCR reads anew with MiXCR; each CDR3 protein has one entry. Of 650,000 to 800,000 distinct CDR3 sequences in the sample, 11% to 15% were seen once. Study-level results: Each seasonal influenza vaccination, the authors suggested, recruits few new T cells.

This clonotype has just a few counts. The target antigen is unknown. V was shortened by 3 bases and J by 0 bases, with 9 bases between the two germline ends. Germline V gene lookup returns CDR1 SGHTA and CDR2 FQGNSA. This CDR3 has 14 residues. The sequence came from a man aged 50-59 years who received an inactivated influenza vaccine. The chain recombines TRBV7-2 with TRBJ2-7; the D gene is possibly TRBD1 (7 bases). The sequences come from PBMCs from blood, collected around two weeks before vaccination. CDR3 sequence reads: CASSFRGVSYEQYF. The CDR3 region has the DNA TGTGCCAGCAGCTTCAGGGGGGTCTCCTACGAGCAGTACTTC.